This TCR beta chain came from a study of cytomegalovirus exposure and HLA in healthy donors. Losses at the gene ends were 6 bases for V and 7 bases for J; bases not matched to a gene: 10. The CDR3 runs 16 residues. CDR1 is MRHNA, CDR2 SNTAGT, per germline. Overall study findings and caveats: TCR sequences were mostly rare, though some public TCRs occurred in many donors. The CMV antigen specificity of three CMV-associated chains was confirmed through in vitro analysis.

Points on this clone: As yet, its antigen is unknown.

Data came from immunoSEQ multiplex PCR; TCRdb stores just in-frame clones and leaves some out. This table holds 260,000 or so clones, roughly 90% found once. The sequencing sample was made of PBMCs. This clonotype was obtained from a woman younger than 35 in good health and CMV-seronegative. V gene TRBV6-4 combines with J gene TRBJ2-2; TRBD2 agrees at 11 bases. The CDR3 here is CASRQLAGVVNGELFF. In DNA, the CDR3 is TGTGCCAGCAGACAACTAGCGGGAGTTGTTAACGGGGAGCTGTTTTTT.